The clone carrying this T cell receptor beta chain showed up many times. Its cognate antigen is unknown. The data stem from a study of response to subunit inactivated influenza vaccine. Study-wide findings and caveats: The authors offered the suggestion that each seasonal influenza vaccination recruits few new T cells.

V lost 1 base and J 4 bases, leaving 10 bases between the germline ends. Germline CDR1 is SNHLY and CDR2 is FYNNEI. The CDR3 is 15 amino acids. TCRdb re-derived calls from the RT-PCR reads in MiXCR, one entry per CDR3 protein. The repertoire holds over 450,000 distinct CDR3 sequences, roughly 13% seen once, with less than 15% in the top ten. The source material was PBMCs from blood, sampled 45 days after vaccination. The TCR sequence derives from a man aged 45-60 years who received an inactivated influenza vaccine. The V call is TRBV2, the J call TRBJ2-2; D might be TRBD2 (6 bases). The CDR3 region is CASSEGDLATGELFF. The CDR3 region has the DNA TGTGCCAGCAGTGAAGGGGACTTAGCCACCGGGGAGCTGTTTTTT.